This T cell receptor (beta chain) comes out of a study of CD8+CD57+ T cells in acquired aplastic anemia. All sequencing subjects had displayed CD8+CD57+ cell expansion on flow cytometry. The use of genomic DNA as template underpinned the TCR beta VDJ and CDR3 profiling. TCRdb redid the calling of the reads with MiXCR, one entry per CDR3 protein. Of about 180,000 distinct CDR3 sequences in the sample, about 44% were seen once. The sample holds many counts of this clonotype. Germline V gene data show CDR1 as MNHEY and CDR2 as SVGAGI. The CDR3 is made up of 13 amino acids. Between the trimmed V and J ends, which lost 10 bases and 0 bases, there was a span of 10 bases.

Sequenced input: sorted CD4+, CD8+, or CD8+CD57+ T cells (not recorded which) from PBMCs. This receptor was identified in a human donor with aplastic anemia. V gene TRBV6-5 combines with J gene TRBJ1-3; unclear D gene. The CDR3 spells CATRPNSGNTIYF. The CDR3 region has the DNA TGTGCCACCCGACCGAACTCTGGAAACACCATATATTTT.